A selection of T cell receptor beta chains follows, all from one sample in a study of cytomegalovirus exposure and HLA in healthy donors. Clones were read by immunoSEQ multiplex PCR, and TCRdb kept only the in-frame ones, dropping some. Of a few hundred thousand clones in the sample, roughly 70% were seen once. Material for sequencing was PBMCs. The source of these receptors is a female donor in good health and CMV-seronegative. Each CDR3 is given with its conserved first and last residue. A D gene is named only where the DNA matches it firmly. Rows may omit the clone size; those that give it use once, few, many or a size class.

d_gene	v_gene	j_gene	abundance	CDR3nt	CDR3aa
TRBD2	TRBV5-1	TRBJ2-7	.	TGCGCCAGCAGCCAACTAGCGGGAGGGCCCTACGAGCAGTACTTC	CASSQLAGGPYEQYF
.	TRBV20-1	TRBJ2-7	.	TGCAGTGTAGGGGCGGGGTACGAGCAGTACTTC	CSVGAGYEQYF
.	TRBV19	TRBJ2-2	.	TGTGCCAGTAGTCGGGACACCAACACCGGGGAGCTGTTTTTT	CASSRDTNTGELFF
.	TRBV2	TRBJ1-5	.	TGTGCCAGCAGTGACGGAGGGACTAGCAATCAGCCCCAGCATTTT	CASSDGGTSNQPQHF
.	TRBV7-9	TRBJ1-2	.	TGTTCCAGCAGCCCTGGACAGTCTCTCTATGGCTACACCTTC	CSSSPGQSLYGYTF
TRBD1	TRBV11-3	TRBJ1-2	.	TGTGCCAGCAGCCCACAGGGGAAGGATGGCTACACCTTC	CASSPQGKDGYTF
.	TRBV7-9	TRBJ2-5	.	TGTGCCAGCAGCTTAGCGGGGCCACAAGAGACCCAGTACTTC	CASSLAGPQETQYF
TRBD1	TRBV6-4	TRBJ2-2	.	TGTGCCAGCCCGGGACAGGGGGCTTGTTTGGCCGGGGAGCTGTTTTTT	CASPGQGACLAGELFF
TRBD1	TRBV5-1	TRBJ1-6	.	TGCGCCAGCAGCTCAGGGACAGACCATAATTCACCCCTCCACTTT	CASSSGTDHNSPLHF
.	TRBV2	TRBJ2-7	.	TGTGCCAGCAGGTCAGGGGTTGACGAGCAGTACTTC	CASRSGVDEQYF
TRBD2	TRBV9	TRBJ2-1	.	TGTGCCAGCACCCGACTAGCGGGAGGGGATGAGCAGTTCTTC	CASTRLAGGDEQFF
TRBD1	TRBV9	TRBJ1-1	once	TGTGCCAGCAGCACCGGGACAGGGGGCATGCGGACTGAAGCTTTCTTT	CASSTGTGGMRTEAFF
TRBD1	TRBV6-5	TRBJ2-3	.	TGTGCCAGCAGTGCCGCCGGGACAGGGGCAGATACGCAGTATTTT	CASSAAGTGADTQYF
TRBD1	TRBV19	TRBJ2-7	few	TGTGCCAGTGCCCCCCGGGACAGGGGGCCCTACGAGCAGTACTTC	CASAPRDRGPYEQYF
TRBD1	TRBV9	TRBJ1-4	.	TGTGCCAGCAGCCCGCAAACGGGACAGGGGGCCGAAAAACTGTTTTTT	CASSPQTGQGAEKLFF